The present T cell receptor (beta chain) was sequenced within a study of blood T cell repertoires in COVID-19. Study-level information: From T cells, B-cell-depleted T cells, or PBMCs came the material, which was cDNA or gDNA.

Assay used: immunoSEQ multiplex PCR; TCRdb lists only in-frame clones, some missing. In the table there are about 110,000 clones, 76% of which are singletons. CDR3 length: 16 amino acids. Germline V gives CDR1 GTSNPN, CDR2 SVGIG (reference sequence). V lost 4 bases and J lost 4, with 22 bases in between. The chain uses TRBV30 and TRBJ1-2; a weak D match, TRBD1 (6 bases). The sequence was collected from a woman older than 75 with acute or convalescent COVID-19. What was sequenced was peripheral blood. The CDR3: CAWTAPGGGMGYGYTF. CDR3 coding DNA: TGTGCCTGGACGGCCCCGGGGGGGGGCATGGGCTATGGCTACACCTTC.